The rows below give T cell receptor beta chains drawn from one sample of a study of spatial heterogeneity in lung cancer. TCRdb passed the 5' RACE reads through MiXCR, listing each CDR3 protein once. The sample has about 23,000 distinct CDR3 sequences, roughly 4.7% seen once. The material was PBMCs, obtained at surgery. The receptors were gathered from a male donor with early-stage non-small cell lung cancer. CDR3s include the opening cysteine and the closing phenylalanine or tryptophan. D genes are given only for firm matches.

J gene: TRBJ1-2
D gene: .
V gene: TRBV7-2
CDR3 protein: CASSLAGHGGYTF

J gene: TRBJ2-7
D gene: .
V gene: TRBV28
CDR3 protein: CASTKAPYEQYF

J gene: TRBJ2-7
D gene: TRBD1
V gene: TRBV25-1
CDR3 protein: CASSRSGTVIF

J gene: TRBJ2-1
D gene: .
V gene: TRBV12-3/TRBV12-4
CDR3 protein: CASSRANEQFF

J gene: TRBJ2-7
D gene: TRBD2
V gene: TRBV30
CDR3 protein: CAWSWGAGTYEQYF

J gene: TRBJ2-3
D gene: TRBD2
V gene: TRBV15
CDR3 protein: CATSREASGNTDTQYF

J gene: TRBJ2-5
D gene: TRBD1
V gene: TRBV5-6
CDR3 protein: CASSRGQIQETQYF

J gene: TRBJ2-2
D gene: .
V gene: TRBV7-3
CDR3 protein: CASSWGASRELFF

J gene: TRBJ2-6
D gene: .
V gene: TRBV3-1
CDR3 protein: CASSQSSGANVLTF

J gene: TRBJ2-3
D gene: TRBD2
V gene: TRBV20-1
CDR3 protein: CSAREIRGGTDTQYF

J gene: TRBJ1-2
D gene: .
V gene: TRBV12-3/TRBV12-4
CDR3 protein: CASRGSSSGGYTF

J gene: TRBJ2-4
D gene: TRBD1
V gene: TRBV12-3/TRBV12-4
CDR3 protein: CASSQDRGRVAKNIQYF

J gene: TRBJ1-3
D gene: .
V gene: TRBV9
CDR3 protein: CASTLDSAGNTIYF

J gene: TRBJ2-2
D gene: .
V gene: TRBV29-1
CDR3 protein: CSGGDTGELFF

J gene: TRBJ1-6
D gene: .
V gene: TRBV4-3
CDR3 protein: CASSRDGVAGSPLHF

J gene: TRBJ1-2
D gene: .
V gene: TRBV12-3/TRBV12-4
CDR3 protein: CASSLQGKPGYTF

J gene: TRBJ1-5
D gene: TRBD1
V gene: TRBV6-5
CDR3 protein: CASGGDRGNQPQHF

J gene: TRBJ2-2
D gene: TRBD1
V gene: TRBV12-3/TRBV12-4
CDR3 protein: CASSLNQGALTGELFF

J gene: TRBJ2-7
D gene: TRBD1
V gene: TRBV7-2
CDR3 protein: CASSRDRAYEQYF

J gene: TRBJ2-3
D gene: .
V gene: TRBV10-1
CDR3 protein: CASSDISGASTDTQYF

J gene: TRBJ1-4
D gene: .
V gene: TRBV10-3
CDR3 protein: CAISDSTGKNNEKLFF

J gene: TRBJ2-1
D gene: .
V gene: TRBV11-2
CDR3 protein: CASSLDRNEQFF

J gene: TRBJ2-1
D gene: TRBD2
V gene: TRBV7-2
CDR3 protein: CASTLAGRNPYF

J gene: TRBJ2-7
D gene: TRBD1
V gene: TRBV28
CDR3 protein: CASSGTGVRTTQYF

J gene: TRBJ2-5
D gene: .
V gene: TRBV10-3
CDR3 protein: CAISGSTGVVETQYF

J gene: TRBJ1-6
D gene: TRBD1
V gene: TRBV28
CDR3 protein: CASSVYRGPSPLHF

J gene: TRBJ2-7
D gene: TRBD2
V gene: TRBV28
CDR3 protein: CASSLAGGPYEQYF

J gene: TRBJ1-1
D gene: .
V gene: TRBV10-3
CDR3 protein: CAISRDGNTEAFF

J gene: TRBJ1-5
D gene: TRBD1
V gene: TRBV5-5
CDR3 protein: CASSLYRGGQPQHF

J gene: TRBJ1-6
D gene: .
V gene: TRBV18
CDR3 protein: CASSPTGQLNSPLHF

J gene: TRBJ2-1
D gene: .
V gene: TRBV20-1
CDR3 protein: CSAMDPSSYNEQFF

J gene: TRBJ1-5
D gene: TRBD1
V gene: TRBV7-8
CDR3 protein: CASSHRPTGPNQPQHF

J gene: TRBJ2-5
D gene: .
V gene: TRBV19
CDR3 protein: CASSVKLGVSQYF

J gene: TRBJ2-3
D gene: .
V gene: TRBV6-1
CDR3 protein: CASADRNTDTQYF

J gene: TRBJ2-1
D gene: .
V gene: TRBV7-2
CDR3 protein: CASSLGERRNEQFF

J gene: TRBJ2-2
D gene: .
V gene: TRBV3-1
CDR3 protein: CASSPVGGTSFTGELFF

J gene: TRBJ2-7
D gene: TRBD1
V gene: TRBV3-1
CDR3 protein: CASSQLTGKEQYF

J gene: TRBJ1-1
D gene: .
V gene: TRBV12-3/TRBV12-4
CDR3 protein: CASSSQTNTEAFF